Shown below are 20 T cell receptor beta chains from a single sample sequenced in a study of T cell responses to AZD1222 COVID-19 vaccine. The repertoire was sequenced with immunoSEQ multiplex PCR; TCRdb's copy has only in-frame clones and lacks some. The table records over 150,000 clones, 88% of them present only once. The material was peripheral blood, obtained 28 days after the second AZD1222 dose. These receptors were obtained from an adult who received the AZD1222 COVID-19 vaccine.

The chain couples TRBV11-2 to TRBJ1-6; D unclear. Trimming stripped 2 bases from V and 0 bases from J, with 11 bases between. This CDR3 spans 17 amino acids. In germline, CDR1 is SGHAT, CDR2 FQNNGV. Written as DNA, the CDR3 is TGTGCCAGCAGCTTACCCGAGGGTAGCTCCTATAATTCACCCCTCCACTTT. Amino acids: CASSLPEGSSYNSPLHF.

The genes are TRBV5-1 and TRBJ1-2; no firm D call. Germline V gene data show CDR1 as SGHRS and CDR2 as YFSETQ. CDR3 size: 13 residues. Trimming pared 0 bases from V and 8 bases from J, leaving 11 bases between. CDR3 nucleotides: TGCGCCAGCAGCTTGGATAGGGTTTCCGGCTACACCTTC. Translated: CASSLDRVSGYTF.

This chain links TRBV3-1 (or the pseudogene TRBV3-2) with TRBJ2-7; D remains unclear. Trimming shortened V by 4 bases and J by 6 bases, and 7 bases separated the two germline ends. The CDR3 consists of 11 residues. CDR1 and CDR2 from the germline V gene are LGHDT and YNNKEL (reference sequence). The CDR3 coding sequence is TGTGCCAGCAGCCCCGGATTCGAGCAGTACTTC. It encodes CASSPGFEQYF.

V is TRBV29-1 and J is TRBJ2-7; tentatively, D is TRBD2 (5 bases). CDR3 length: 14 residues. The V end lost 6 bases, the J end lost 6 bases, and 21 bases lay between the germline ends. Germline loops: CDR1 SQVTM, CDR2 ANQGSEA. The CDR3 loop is CSVTRGHSGREQYF. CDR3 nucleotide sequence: TGCAGCGTAACCCGAGGGCACTCGGGCCGCGAGCAGTACTTC.

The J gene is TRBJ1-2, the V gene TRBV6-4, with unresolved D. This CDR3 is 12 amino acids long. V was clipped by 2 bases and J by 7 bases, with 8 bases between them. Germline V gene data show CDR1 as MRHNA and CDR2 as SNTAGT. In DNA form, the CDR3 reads TGTGCCAGCAGTGACCAATTCGGTGGCTACACCTTC. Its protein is CASSDQFGGYTF.

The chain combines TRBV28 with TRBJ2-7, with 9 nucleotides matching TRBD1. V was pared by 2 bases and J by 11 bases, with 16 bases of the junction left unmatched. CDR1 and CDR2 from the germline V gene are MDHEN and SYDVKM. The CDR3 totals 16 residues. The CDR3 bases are TGTGCCAGCAGTTTACTCCGCGTGGACAGGGGTGGGGCAAAGTACTTC. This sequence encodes CASSLLRVDRGGAKYF.

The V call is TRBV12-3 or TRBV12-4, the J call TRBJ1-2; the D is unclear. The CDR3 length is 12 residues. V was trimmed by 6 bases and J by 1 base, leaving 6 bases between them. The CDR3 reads CASRGYNYGYTF. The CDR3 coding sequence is TGTGCCAGCAGAGGATATAACTATGGCTACACCTTC.

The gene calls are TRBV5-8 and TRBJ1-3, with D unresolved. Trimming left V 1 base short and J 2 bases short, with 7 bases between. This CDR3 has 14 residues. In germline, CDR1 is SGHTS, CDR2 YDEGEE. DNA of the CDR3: TGTGCCAGCAGCTTGTGGGGTCCTGGAAACACCATATATTTT. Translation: CASSLWGPGNTIYF.

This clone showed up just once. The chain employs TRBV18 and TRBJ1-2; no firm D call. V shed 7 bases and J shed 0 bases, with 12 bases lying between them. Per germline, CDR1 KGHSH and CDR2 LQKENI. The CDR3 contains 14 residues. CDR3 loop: CASCPEQANYGYTF. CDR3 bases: TGTGCCAGCTGCCCCGAGCAAGCTAACTATGGCTACACCTTC.

DNA for the CDR3: TGTGCCAGCAGTTTACAACTTTATGGCTACACCTTC. Protein product: CASSLQLYGYTF. The rearrangement joins TRBV12-3 or TRBV12-4 to TRBJ1-2; D not resolved. The CDR3 is 12 amino acids. V was cut by 2 bases and J by 5 bases, with 6 bases left in between.

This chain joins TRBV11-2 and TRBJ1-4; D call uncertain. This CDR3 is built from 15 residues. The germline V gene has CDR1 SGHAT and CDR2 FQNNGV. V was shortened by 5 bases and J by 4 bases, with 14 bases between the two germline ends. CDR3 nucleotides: TGTGCCAGCAGCCGCGTGTTCGGGTTTAATGAAAAACTGTTTTTT. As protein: CASSRVFGFNEKLFF.

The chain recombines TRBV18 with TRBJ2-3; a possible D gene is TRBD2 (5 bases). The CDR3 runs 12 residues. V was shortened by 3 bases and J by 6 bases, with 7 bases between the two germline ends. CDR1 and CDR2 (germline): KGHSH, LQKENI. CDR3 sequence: CASSPGEDTQYF. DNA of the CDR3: TGTGCCAGCTCACCCGGGGAGGATACGCAGTATTTT.

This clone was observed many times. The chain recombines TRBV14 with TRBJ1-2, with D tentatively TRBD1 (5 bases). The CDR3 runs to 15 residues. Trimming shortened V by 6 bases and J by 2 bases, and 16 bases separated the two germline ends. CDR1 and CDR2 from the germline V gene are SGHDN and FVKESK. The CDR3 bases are TGTGCCAGCAGACGGGGGACCGACGGAAACTATGGCTACACCTTC. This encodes CASRRGTDGNYGYTF.

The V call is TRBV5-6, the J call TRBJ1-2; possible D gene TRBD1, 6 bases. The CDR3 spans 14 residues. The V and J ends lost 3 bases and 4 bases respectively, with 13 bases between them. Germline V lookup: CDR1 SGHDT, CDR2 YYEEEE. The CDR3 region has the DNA TGTGCCAGCAGCTCCCTTGGAGGGGGCTATGGCTACACCTTC. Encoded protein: CASSSLGGGYGYTF.

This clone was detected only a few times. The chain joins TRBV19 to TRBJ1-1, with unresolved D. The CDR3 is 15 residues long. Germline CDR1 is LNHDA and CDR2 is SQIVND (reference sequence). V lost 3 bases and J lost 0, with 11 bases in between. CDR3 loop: CASSIIASMNTEAFF. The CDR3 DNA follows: TGTGCCAGTAGTATTATAGCCAGCATGAACACTGAAGCTTTCTTT.

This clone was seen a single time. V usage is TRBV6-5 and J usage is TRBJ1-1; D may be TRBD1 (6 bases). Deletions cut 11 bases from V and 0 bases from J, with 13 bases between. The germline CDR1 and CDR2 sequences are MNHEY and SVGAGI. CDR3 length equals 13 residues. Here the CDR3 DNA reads TGTGCCGCCCCGGACAGATTGAACACTGAAGCTTTCTTT. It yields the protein CAAPDRLNTEAFF.

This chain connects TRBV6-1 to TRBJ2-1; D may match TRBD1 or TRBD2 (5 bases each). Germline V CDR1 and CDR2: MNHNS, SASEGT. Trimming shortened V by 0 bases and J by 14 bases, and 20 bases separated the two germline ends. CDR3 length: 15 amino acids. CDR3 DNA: TGTGCCAGCAGTGAAGCGCTTGGCCTCGGGGCCGCAGAGTTCTTC. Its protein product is CASSEALGLGAAEFF.

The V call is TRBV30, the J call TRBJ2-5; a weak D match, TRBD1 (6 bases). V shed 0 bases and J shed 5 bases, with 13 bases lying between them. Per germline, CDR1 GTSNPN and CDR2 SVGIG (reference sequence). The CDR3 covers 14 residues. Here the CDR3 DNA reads TGTGCCTGGAGTGTACAGGGCAGGGGTGAGACCCAGTACTTC. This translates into CAWSVQGRGETQYF. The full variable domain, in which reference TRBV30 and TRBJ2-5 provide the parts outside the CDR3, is SQTIHQWPATLVQPVGSPLSLECTVEGTSNPNLYWYRQAAGRGLQLLFYSVGIGQISSEVPQNLSASRPQDRQFILSSKKLLLSDSGFYLCAWSVQGRGETQYFGPGTRLLVL.

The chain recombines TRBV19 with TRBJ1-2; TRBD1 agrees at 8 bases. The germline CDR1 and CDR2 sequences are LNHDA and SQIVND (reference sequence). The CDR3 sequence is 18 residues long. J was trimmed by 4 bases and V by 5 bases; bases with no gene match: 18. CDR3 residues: CASSRRDNSGQAAYGYTF. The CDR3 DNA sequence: TGTGCCAGTAGTCGGAGGGACAACTCGGGACAGGCGGCCTATGGCTACACCTTC. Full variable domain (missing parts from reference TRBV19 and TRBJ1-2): DGGITQSPKYLFRKEGQNVTLSCEQNLNHDAMYWYRQDPGQGLRLIYYSQIVNDFQKGDIAEGYSVSREKKESFPLTVTSAQKNPTAFYLCASSRRDNSGQAAYGYTFGSGTRLTVV.

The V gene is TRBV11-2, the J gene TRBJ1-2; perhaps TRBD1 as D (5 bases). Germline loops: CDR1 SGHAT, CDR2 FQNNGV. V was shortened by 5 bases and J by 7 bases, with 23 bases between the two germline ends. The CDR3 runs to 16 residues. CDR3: CASSPIIGTFGGGYTF. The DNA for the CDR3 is TGTGCCAGCAGCCCTATAATCGGGACCTTCGGGGGTGGCTACACCTTC.